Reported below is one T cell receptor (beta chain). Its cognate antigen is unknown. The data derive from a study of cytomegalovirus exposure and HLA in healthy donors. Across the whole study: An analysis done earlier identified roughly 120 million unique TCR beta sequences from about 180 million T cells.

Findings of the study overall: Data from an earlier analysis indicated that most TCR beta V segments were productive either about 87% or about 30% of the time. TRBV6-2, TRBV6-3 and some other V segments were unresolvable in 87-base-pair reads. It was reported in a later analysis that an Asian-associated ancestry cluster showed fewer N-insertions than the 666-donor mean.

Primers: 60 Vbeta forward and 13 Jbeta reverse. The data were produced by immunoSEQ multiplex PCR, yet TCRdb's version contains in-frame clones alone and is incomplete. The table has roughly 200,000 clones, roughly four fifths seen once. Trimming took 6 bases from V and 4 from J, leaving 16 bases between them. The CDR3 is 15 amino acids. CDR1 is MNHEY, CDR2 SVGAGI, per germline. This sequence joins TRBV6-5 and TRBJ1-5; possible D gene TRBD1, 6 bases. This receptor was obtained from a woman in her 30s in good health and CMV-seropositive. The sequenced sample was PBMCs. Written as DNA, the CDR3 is TGTGCCAGCAGCCTAAGGGGGACGGGGAATCAGCCCCAGCATTTT. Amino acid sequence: CASSLRGTGNQPQHF.